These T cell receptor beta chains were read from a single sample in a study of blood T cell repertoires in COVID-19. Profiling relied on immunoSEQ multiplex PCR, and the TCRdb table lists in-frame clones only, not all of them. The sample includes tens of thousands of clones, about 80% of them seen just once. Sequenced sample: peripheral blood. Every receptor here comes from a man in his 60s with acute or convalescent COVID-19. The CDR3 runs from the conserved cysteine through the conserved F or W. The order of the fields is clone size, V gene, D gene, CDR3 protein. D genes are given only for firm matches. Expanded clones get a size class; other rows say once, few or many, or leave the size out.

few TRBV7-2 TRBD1 CASSLRRGRDEQYF
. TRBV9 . CASSRGVATEAFF
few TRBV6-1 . CASSEMDFSGNTIYF
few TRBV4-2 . CASSQRGAGENYGYTF
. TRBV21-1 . CASTPPGQGARKETQYF
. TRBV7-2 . CASSPTPRREQYF
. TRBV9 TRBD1 CASSDRGQTDTQYF
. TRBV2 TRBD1 CASSEALGDSGGYTF
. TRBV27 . CASSSMGGTEAFF
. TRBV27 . CASSLSNSAGELFF
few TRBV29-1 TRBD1 CSVGTGYGGGYTF
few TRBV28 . CASSWIASSNEKLFF
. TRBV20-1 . CSAQVGSEAFF
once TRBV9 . CASSVDPGVTGELFF
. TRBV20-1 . CSASRLREKLFF
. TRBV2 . CASSGHLDPNYGYTF
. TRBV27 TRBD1 CASSDRGKGSYEQYF
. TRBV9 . CASSVGVDGDYGYTF
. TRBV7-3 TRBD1 CASSLTTDRGGDTGELFF
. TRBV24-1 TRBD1 CATSVRTGTGETQYF
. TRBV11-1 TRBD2 CASSFGGAQETQYF
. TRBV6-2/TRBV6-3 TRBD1 CASSQFPGQGSGSTEAFF
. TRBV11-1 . CASSSLDGRRTEAFF